Listed below are T cell receptor beta chains from one sample, sequenced in a study of CD8 T cells in ankylosing spondylitis. One entry per CDR3 protein, called by TCRdb with MiXCR from the 5' RACE reads. The sample yields about 700,000 distinct CDR3 sequences, 15% to 20% seen once. The sample was blood, either unsorted or a sorted T cell fraction (not recorded which). The receptor set was obtained from a male donor with ankylosing spondylitis. Both conserved end residues are part of each CDR3. A D gene is named only where the DNA matches it firmly. The size entry is marked missing in some rows and otherwise reads once, few, many or a size class.

j_gene: TRBJ1-2; d_gene: NA; abundance: NA; v_gene: TRBV12-3/TRBV12-4; CDR3aa: CTSSFSGMRGSSYNYGYTF; CDR3nt: TGTACCAGCAGTTTCTCGGGCATGAGGGGTAGTAGTTATAACTATGGCTACACCTTC
j_gene: TRBJ2-1; d_gene: TRBD2; abundance: NA; v_gene: TRBV2; CDR3aa: CASSVERGGYNEQFF; CDR3nt: TGTGCCAGCAGTGTTGAGCGGGGGGGCTACAATGAGCAGTTCTTC
j_gene: TRBJ2-1; d_gene: TRBD2; abundance: few; v_gene: TRBV5-6; CDR3aa: CASSLVAGGFSEQFF; CDR3nt: TGTGCCAGCAGCTTGGTAGCGGGAGGCTTCAGTGAGCAGTTCTTC
j_gene: TRBJ2-1; d_gene: NA; abundance: NA; v_gene: TRBV5-1; CDR3aa: CASSSRRVDNEQFF; CDR3nt: TGCGCCAGCAGCTCGCGGAGGGTGGACAATGAGCAGTTCTTC
j_gene: TRBJ2-7; d_gene: TRBD1; abundance: NA; v_gene: TRBV6-1; CDR3aa: CASTGQATYEQYF; CDR3nt: TGTGCCAGCACCGGACAGGCCACCTACGAGCAGTACTTC
j_gene: TRBJ2-1; d_gene: TRBD2; abundance: NA; v_gene: TRBV20-1; CDR3aa: CSARGFLAGEPGYNEQFF; CDR3nt: TGCAGTGCTAGAGGTTTCCTAGCGGGAGAGCCTGGCTACAATGAGCAGTTCTTC
j_gene: TRBJ1-2; d_gene: NA; abundance: few; v_gene: TRBV6-2/TRBV6-3; CDR3aa: CASTPGTSLGYTF; CDR3nt: TGTGCCAGCACTCCAGGGACATCCCTTGGCTACACCTTC
j_gene: TRBJ1-2; d_gene: NA; abundance: NA; v_gene: TRBV12-3/TRBV12-4; CDR3aa: CASSFVETGGYTF; CDR3nt: TGTGCCAGCAGTTTTGTGGAGACTGGTGGCTACACCTTC
j_gene: TRBJ1-1; d_gene: NA; abundance: NA; v_gene: TRBV3-1; CDR3aa: CASSQGSAQTEAFF; CDR3nt: TGTGCCAGCAGCCAAGGATCTGCGCAAACTGAAGCTTTCTTT
j_gene: TRBJ2-6; d_gene: TRBD1; abundance: NA; v_gene: TRBV6-1; CDR3aa: CASRERDRGAGANVLTF; CDR3nt: TGTGCCAGCAGGGAACGGGACAGGGGCGCTGGGGCCAACGTCCTGACTTTC
j_gene: TRBJ2-3; d_gene: TRBD1; abundance: few; v_gene: TRBV20-1; CDR3aa: CSARVILRGLNTDTQYF; CDR3nt: TGCAGTGCTAGGGTAATCCTCAGGGGGCTTAACACAGATACGCAGTATTTT
j_gene: TRBJ1-5; d_gene: NA; abundance: NA; v_gene: TRBV6-5; CDR3aa: CASSYSRGSNQPQHF; CDR3nt: TGTGCCAGCAGTTACTCAAGGGGAAGCAATCAGCCCCAGCATTTT
j_gene: TRBJ2-1; d_gene: TRBD2; abundance: NA; v_gene: TRBV9; CDR3aa: CASSAGLEPYNEQFF; CDR3nt: TGTGCCAGCAGCGCGGGACTAGAGCCCTACAATGAGCAGTTCTTC
j_gene: TRBJ2-1; d_gene: NA; abundance: NA; v_gene: TRBV5-1; CDR3aa: CASSLPSGVVNNEQFF; CDR3nt: TGCGCCAGCAGCTTGCCGTCGGGGGTTGTTAACAATGAGCAGTTCTTC
j_gene: TRBJ2-2; d_gene: NA; abundance: many; v_gene: TRBV25-1; CDR3aa: CASSESNTGELFF; CDR3nt: TGTGCCAGCAGTGAGTCGAACACCGGGGAGCTGTTTTTT
j_gene: TRBJ2-7; d_gene: NA; abundance: few; v_gene: TRBV28; CDR3aa: CASSPGPSEQYF; CDR3nt: TGTGCCAGCAGCCCCGGACCCTCCGAGCAGTACTTC
j_gene: TRBJ2-1; d_gene: NA; abundance: NA; v_gene: TRBV10-3; CDR3aa: CAISERGSEQFF; CDR3nt: TGTGCCATCAGTGAGCGGGGTAGTGAGCAGTTCTTC
j_gene: TRBJ2-1; d_gene: NA; abundance: NA; v_gene: TRBV29-1; CDR3aa: CIGRDSGRGYNEQFF; CDR3nt: TGCATCGGGCGGGACAGTGGACGAGGCTACAATGAGCAGTTCTTC